The clone carrying this TCR beta chain came up a few times. Its cognate antigen is unknown. J lost 1 base, V lost 4 bases, and 3 bases had no gene match. The CDR3 totals 14 residues. The V gene's germline CDR1 is SGHRS and CDR2 YFSETQ. These data belong to a study of post-analysis software for immune sequencing data. Whole-study results and caveats: TRBV5-6, TRBV5-1 and TRBV20-1 were among roughly five TRBV segments more frequent in patients than controls.

TCR beta cDNA libraries had unique molecular identifiers. TCRdb reanalysed the PCR reads using MiXCR and keeps one entry per CDR3 protein. Here the sample spans roughly 180,000 distinct CDR3 sequences, roughly 31% being singletons. The sample was blood. The TCR originated in a girl aged 10-17 years with multiple sclerosis. This rearrangement joins TRBV5-1 to TRBJ1-2; 8 nucleotides match TRBD1. DNA of the CDR3: TGCGCCAGCAGCCCTGACAGGGGTAACTATGGCTACACCTTC. It specifies CASSPDRGNYGYTF.